This T cell receptor (beta chain) was sequenced for a study of technical replicates of blood from several donors (dated by TCRdb to 2017 to 2019). Concerning this clone itself: The specificity of this receptor is unknown. Per-base qualities were not stored, and no clone one base away is much larger.

Libraries were built with the immunoSEQ multiplex PCR assay. The source is immuneACCESS, and TCRdb retained only in-frame sequences with V and J called. Part of the clones is not carried over; for the studies checked, unresolved V genes explain less than half of this, and the remainder is unexplained. The sample table lists around 80,000 clones, more than 95% of them with a count of one. Of the sample, approximately 0.14% is held by the ten largest clones. The receptor's source is a human donor in good health. Sequenced material: T cells isolated from PBMCs.

The DNA sequence reads TGTGCCAGCAGTGGGGGCGTCGGCACAGATACGCAGTATTTT. This encodes CASSGGVGTDTQYF. Here the chain combines TRBV2 and TRBJ2-3; the D segment could be TRBD1, given 5 matching bases. V gives up 4 bases and J gives up 1 base, and the segment between their germline ends measures 9 bases. The CDR3 numbers 14 residues from cysteine through phenylalanine. Of the read, only the CDR3 DNA is kept; its 42 bases are in frame from base 1. Sequences SNHLY (CDR1) and FYNNEI (CDR2) are obtained from the germline V gene. Full variable domain (CDR3 extended with the reference TRBV2 and TRBJ2-3 proteins): EPEVTQTPSHQVTQMGQEVILRCVPISNHLYFYWYRQILGQKVEFLVSFYNNEISEKSEIFDDQFSVERPDGSNFTLKIRSTKLEDSAMYFCASSGGVGTDTQYFGPGTRLTVL.